What follows are 14 T cell receptor beta chains derived from one specimen sequenced in a study of T cell responses to AZD1222 COVID-19 vaccine. The method was immunoSEQ multiplex PCR; TCRdb's version includes in-frame clones alone and lacks a portion of them. Of about 89,000 clones listed, 89% are singletons. The source was peripheral blood, collected 28 days after the second AZD1222 dose. The source of these receptors is an adult who received the AZD1222 COVID-19 vaccine.

The V and J genes are TRBV7-9 and TRBJ1-2; 9 bases line up with TRBD1. With 6 bases clipped from V and 7 bases from J, the junction kept 6 bases outside the gene matches. This CDR3 is built from 13 residues. CDR1 and CDR2 (germline): SEHNR, FQNEAQ (reference sequence). The CDR3 spells CASSSGQGFGYTF. DNA for the CDR3: TGTGCCAGCAGTTCAGGACAGGGGTTTGGCTACACCTTC.

This chain uses TRBV7-3 with TRBJ1-2; weak D call: TRBD1 (5 bases). There are 14 residues in the CDR3. Between the trimmed V and J ends, which lost 0 bases and 5 bases, there was a span of 10 bases. The germline gives CDR1 SGHTA, CDR2 FQGTGA. The DNA for the CDR3 is TGTGCCAGCAGCTTAACAGGGGTCGGATATGGCTACACCTTC. It yields the protein CASSLTGVGYGYTF.

This clone appeared a few times. The chain employs TRBV6-1 and TRBJ1-6, with TRBD1 matching over 7 bases. Germline CDR1 is MNHNS and CDR2 is SASEGT. V gave up 4 bases and J gave up 1 base; unmatched junction bases: 7. The CDR3 is made up of 17 amino acids. The CDR3 nucleotides read TGTGCCAGCAGTGGACGGGGGACAGTATCCTATAATTCACCCCTCCACTTT. Protein: CASSGRGTVSYNSPLHF.

The gene calls are TRBV14 and TRBJ1-2; D unclear. This CDR3 has 14 residues. Germline V gives CDR1 SGHDN, CDR2 FVKESK. Trimming pared 6 bases from V and 4 bases from J, leaving 15 bases between. The CDR3, as DNA: TGTGCCAGCAGTCCACAGACGTTGGGCTATGGCTACACCTTC. This gives the protein CASSPQTLGYGYTF.

The gene calls are TRBV11-2 and TRBJ2-7, with D possibly TRBD2 on 7 matching bases. Per the germline V gene, CDR1 is SGHAT and CDR2 is FQNNGV. The CDR3 has 13 amino acids. Trimming pared 3 bases from V and 5 bases from J, leaving 11 bases between. The CDR3 bases are TGTGCCAGCAGCTTGGGGGGGGGCAACGAGCAGTACTTC. Encoded protein: CASSLGGGNEQYF.

The chain joins TRBV27 to TRBJ2-7; the D is unclear. V was cut by 2 bases and J by 5 bases, with 13 bases left in between. The CDR3 totals 14 residues. In germline, CDR1 is MNHEY, CDR2 SMNVEV (reference sequence). The CDR3 sequence is CASSLMPGIDEQYF. For the CDR3, the DNA is TGTGCCAGCAGTTTAATGCCGGGTATCGACGAGCAGTACTTC.

The chain uses TRBV18 and TRBJ1-2; D uncertain. With 4 bases removed from V and 2 bases from J, the gap between germline ends came to 14 bases. Germline CDR1 and CDR2: KGHSH and LQKENI. CDR3 length: 15 residues. Here the CDR3 DNA reads TGTGCCAGCTCACTGCGCGGCAGGCCGAACTATGGCTACACCTTC. Translated, it gives CASSLRGRPNYGYTF.

Only one count was recorded for this clone. V usage is TRBV24-1 and J usage is TRBJ1-1; D unresolved. Germline V gene data show CDR1 as KGHDR and CDR2 as SFDVKD. V was pared by 9 bases and J by 3 bases, with 16 bases between. The CDR3 runs 14 residues. The CDR3 loop is CATDTSQEHTEAFF. CDR3 bases: TGTGCCACCGACACCTCCCAGGAACACACTGAAGCTTTCTTT.

V gene TRBV15 combines with J gene TRBJ1-2; 7 bases map to TRBD1. Per germline, CDR1 LNHNV and CDR2 YYDKDF (reference sequence). The CDR3 is 16 amino acids. J was trimmed by 7 bases and V by 3 bases; bases with no gene match: 14. The CDR3 coding sequence is TGTGCCACCAGCAGGGGGGAGACAGGGACCCTAGGTGGCTACACCTTC. Translated, it gives CATSRGETGTLGGYTF.

The chain combines TRBV19 with TRBJ1-2; D is uncertain. This CDR3 has 16 amino acids. Germline V CDR1 and CDR2: LNHDA, SQIVND (reference sequence). V lost 5 bases and J 1 base, leaving 17 bases between the germline ends. CDR3 region: CASSPRKQLYNYGYTF. The CDR3 DNA sequence: TGTGCCAGTAGTCCCCGTAAACAGCTCTATAACTATGGCTACACCTTC.

The genes are TRBV6-5 and TRBJ1-1; tentative D call: TRBD1 (6 bases). The V gene's germline CDR1 is MNHEY and CDR2 SVGAGI. V was shortened by 5 bases and J by 1 base, with 11 bases between the two germline ends. This CDR3 is 14 amino acids long. CDR3 residues: CASSPRGGNTEAFF. The CDR3 bases are TGTGCCAGCAGTCCTAGGGGGGGGAACACTGAAGCTTTCTTT.

J is TRBJ1-2 and V is TRBV29-1; TRBD1 agrees at 7 bases. Germline-derived CDR1 and CDR2 are SQVTM and ANQGSEA. Trimming took 3 bases from V and 3 from J; bases not matched to a gene: 4. This CDR3 region has 13 residues. CDR3 DNA: TGCAGCGTTGACAGGGGGAAAGACTATGGCTACACCTTC. Its translation: CSVDRGKDYGYTF.

The chain joins TRBV30 to TRBJ1-5; 7 bases agree with TRBD1. Trimming cost V 2 bases and J 4 bases; bases outside gene matches: 5. The germline CDR1 and CDR2 sequences are GTSNPN and SVGIG (reference sequence). The CDR3 has 14 residues. The CDR3 DNA reads TGTGCCTGGAGTACGGGGACAGTTAATCAGCCCCAGCATTTT. Translated, it gives CAWSTGTVNQPQHF.

The J gene is TRBJ1-5, the V gene TRBV5-6, with TRBD1 matching over 8 bases. Looked up from germline, CDR1 is SGHDT and CDR2 is YYEEEE. The CDR3 totals 13 residues. Trimming took 4 bases from V and 7 from J; bases not matched to a gene: 4. The CDR3 DNA is TGTGCCAGCAGCGCGGACAGGGACCAGCCCCAGCATTTT. Its protein product is CASSADRDQPQHF.